The 18 T cell receptor beta chains below all came from one sample that was sequenced in a study of blood T cell repertoires in COVID-19 (TCRdb year 2020). Library prep was done by the immunoSEQ multiplex PCR assay. TCRdb re-hosts the immuneACCESS table, in-frame sequences only. Its copies lack some clones; in the studies checked, an unresolved V gene accounts for under half of them, and the cause for the rest is not known. The sample includes roughly 300,000 clones, with 90% observed a single time. Of the sample, around 1.1% falls within the top ten clones. What was sequenced was PBMCs or T cells enriched from blood (not recorded which). These receptors originate from a young woman who had recovered from COVID-19.

The rearrangement joins TRBV2 to TRBJ1-5; 10 nucleotides align to TRBD1. CDR3 length: 16 residues. The trim removed 5 bases at V and 1 base at J, leaving 5 bases unmatched. CDR1 is SNHLY, CDR2 FYNNEI, per germline. Written as DNA, the CDR3 is TGTGCCAGCAGTCGGGACAGGGGATTGAGCAATCAGCCCCAGCATTTT. As protein: CASSRDRGLSNQPQHF.

This chain joins TRBV27 and TRBJ1-6; 9 bases fit TRBD1. Losses at the gene ends were 0 bases for V and 7 bases for J; bases not matched to a gene: 7. The V gene's germline CDR1 is MNHEY and CDR2 SMNVEV (reference sequence). This CDR3 spans 17 amino acids. The CDR3, as DNA: TGTGCCAGCAGTTTATCACAGGGGGCTCTAGGAAATTCACCCCTCCACTTT. This sequence encodes CASSLSQGALGNSPLHF.

V usage is TRBV28 and J usage is TRBJ2-5, with 16 bases aligning to TRBD2. The junction had 6 bases not matched to a gene; V was cut back by 5 bases and J by 3 bases. CDR1 and CDR2 from the germline V gene are MDHEN and SYDVKM. The CDR3 is made up of 17 amino acids. The DNA of the CDR3 is TGTGCCAGCAGTCGTGGGGGACTAGCGGGAGGGAAAGAGACCCAGTACTTC. This translates into CASSRGGLAGGKETQYF. The variable domain in full, completed from reference TRBV28 and TRBJ2-5, reads DVKVTQSSRYLVKRTGEKVFLECVQDMDHENMFWYRQDPGLGLRLIYFSYDVKMKEKGDIPEGYSVSREKKERFSLILESASTNQTSMYLCASSRGGLAGGKETQYFGPGTRLLVL.

The chain links TRBV30 to TRBJ1-5, with a tentative D call TRBD1 (6 bases). This CDR3 spans 15 amino acids. Between the trimmed V and J ends, which lost 0 bases and 4 bases, there was a span of 13 bases. Germline assignment: CDR1 GTSNPN and CDR2 SVGIG (reference sequence). For the CDR3, the DNA is TGTGCCTGGAGTGTACTTGGAAGGGGGAATCAGCCCCAGCATTTT. Residues: CAWSVLGRGNQPQHF.

The V call is TRBV19, the J call TRBJ2-7; D call uncertain. Trimming shortened V by 5 bases and J by 0 bases, and 14 bases separated the two germline ends. Germline CDR1 reads LNHDA; CDR2 reads SQIVND (reference sequence). The CDR3 contains 15 residues. For the CDR3, the DNA is TGTGCCAGTAGTGCTTCGAGACTCGGCTCCTACGAGCAGTACTTC. This translates into CASSASRLGSYEQYF. Full variable domain (outside the CDR3, taken from reference TRBV19 and TRBJ2-7): DGGITQSPKYLFRKEGQNVTLSCEQNLNHDAMYWYRQDPGQGLRLIYYSQIVNDFQKGDIAEGYSVSREKKESFPLTVTSAQKNPTAFYLCASSASRLGSYEQYFGPGTRLTVT.

V and J are TRBV19 and TRBJ2-1; TRBD2 matches 10 bases. This CDR3 region has 19 residues. The J segment lost 0 bases and the V segment lost 7 bases, leaving 15 bases of the junction unmatched. The germline CDR1 and CDR2 sequences are LNHDA and SQIVND (reference sequence). The chain's CDR3 is CASTGITSGISSSYNEQFF. DNA for the CDR3: TGTGCCAGTACCGGGATAACTAGCGGGATATCGAGCTCCTACAATGAGCAGTTCTTC. The full variable domain, rest sourced from reference TRBV19 and TRBJ2-1, is DGGITQSPKYLFRKEGQNVTLSCEQNLNHDAMYWYRQDPGQGLRLIYYSQIVNDFQKGDIAEGYSVSREKKESFPLTVTSAQKNPTAFYLCASTGITSGISSSYNEQFFGPGTRLTVL.

Notes on this clone: One end of the junction does not line up with germline, which may come from a read error. CDR3 protein: CSVEQGVTHF. The CDR3 DNA reads TGCAGCGTTGAACAGGGGGTAACGCATTTT. The rearrangement uses TRBV29-1 and TRBJ2-3, with 7 bases aligning to TRBD1. This CDR3 is 10 amino acids long. CDR1 SQVTM and CDR2 ANQGSEA come from the germline V gene.

The chain joins TRBV14 to TRBJ1-4; tentative D call: TRBD1 (6 bases). V gave up 0 bases and J gave up 6 bases, with 20 bases separating them. Germline CDR1 reads SGHDN; CDR2 reads FVKESK. The CDR3 extends over 18 amino acids. The CDR3 spells CASSQEALRDTEDEKLFF. The DNA of the CDR3 is TGTGCCAGCAGCCAAGAGGCCCTCCGGGACACCGAGGATGAAAAACTGTTTTTT.

The J gene is TRBJ2-7, the V gene TRBV5-1, with 9 bases matching TRBD1. The germline CDR1 and CDR2 sequences are SGHRS and YFSETQ. J gave up 4 bases and V 4 bases, and 12 bases lay outside the gene matches. This CDR3 region has 16 residues. DNA of the CDR3: TGCGCCAGCAGCAAAACGCCGGGACAGGGCTTATACGAGCAGTACTTC. Residues: CASSKTPGQGLYEQYF.

The CDR3 is CASSPHLGRVGGDNEKLFF. The CDR3 DNA follows: TGTGCCAGCAGCCCCCACCTCGGCAGGGTCGGTGGGGATAATGAAAAACTGTTTTTT. The chain carries TRBV7-3 and TRBJ1-4; perhaps TRBD1 as D (5 bases). V lost 5 bases and J 4 bases, leaving 26 bases between the germline ends. This CDR3 is 19 amino acids long. The V gene's germline CDR1 is SGHTA and CDR2 FQGTGA.

The rearrangement uses TRBV3-1 (or the pseudogene TRBV3-2) and TRBJ2-1, with 8 bases lining up with TRBD1. Germline V gene data show CDR1 as LGHDT and CDR2 as YNNKEL (reference sequence). CDR3 size: 17 residues. With 3 bases clipped from V and 0 bases from J, the junction kept 7 bases outside the gene matches. For the CDR3, the DNA is TGTGCCAGCAGCCACTACAGGGGGTTGGGCTCCTACAATGAGCAGTTCTTC. This translates into CASSHYRGLGSYNEQFF.

V gene TRBV6-2 or TRBV6-3 combines with J gene TRBJ2-7, with TRBD2 matching over 8 bases. Per the germline V gene, CDR1 is MNHEY and CDR2 is SVGEGT. With 4 bases clipped from V and 1 base from J, the junction kept 9 bases outside the gene matches. This CDR3 comprises 16 residues. The CDR3 sequence: CASSSALAGGSYEQYF. The CDR3 bases are TGTGCCAGCAGTTCCGCGCTAGCGGGTGGGTCCTACGAGCAGTACTTC.

The CDR3, as DNA: TGTGCCAGCAGTTTAGGCGCCGGGACAGCCCTGGGGAAACTGTTTTTT. This encodes CASSLGAGTALGKLFF. The chain is built from TRBV28 and TRBJ1-4, with 7 positions matching TRBD1. After removal of 2 bases from V and 11 bases from J, the junction contained 14 bases not matched to a gene. Germline CDR1 MDHEN, CDR2 SYDVKM. CDR3 size: 16 residues. Complete variable domain (other parts from reference TRBV28 and TRBJ1-4): DVKVTQSSRYLVKRTGEKVFLECVQDMDHENMFWYRQDPGLGLRLIYFSYDVKMKEKGDIPEGYSVSREKKERFSLILESASTNQTSMYLCASSLGAGTALGKLFFGSGTQLSVL.

The chain links TRBV6-2 or TRBV6-3 to TRBJ2-2; TRBD2 matches 8 bases. The CDR3 loop spans 16 amino acids. The germline CDR1 and CDR2 sequences are MNHEY and SVGEGT. J gave up 4 bases and V 2 bases, and 6 bases lay outside the gene matches. The CDR3 region has the DNA TGTGCCAGCAGTTACCTACTAGCGGAACCCACCGGGGAGCTGTTTTTT. It codes for CASSYLLAEPTGELFF.

The chain is built from TRBV5-4 and TRBJ2-1, with a tentative D call TRBD1 (6 bases). Looked up from germline, CDR1 is SGHNT and CDR2 is YYREEE (reference sequence). V was trimmed by 2 bases and J by 5 bases, leaving 14 bases between them. CDR3 length: 15 amino acids. The CDR3 bases are TGTGCCAGCAGCTTTTTTACTAGGACAGACAATGAGCAGTTCTTC. Encoded protein: CASSFFTRTDNEQFF.

The chain couples TRBV25-1 to TRBJ2-7; TRBD1 aligns across 7 bases. In germline, CDR1 is MGHDK, CDR2 SYGVNS. V trimming: 4 bases; J trimming: 3 bases; junction bases outside the gene matches: 0. The CDR3 extends over 12 amino acids. The CDR3 DNA follows: TGTGCCAGCAGTGGGGACAGCTACGAGCAGTACTTC. Amino acid sequence: CASSGDSYEQYF.

The chain recombines TRBV19 with TRBJ1-5, with TRBD1 matching 7 bases. This CDR3 region has 16 residues. With V trimmed by 4 bases and J by 6 bases, 12 bases remained unmatched. Germline loops: CDR1 LNHDA, CDR2 SQIVND (reference sequence). CDR3 in amino acids: CASSTRGTVGSQPQHF. The CDR3 coding sequence is TGTGCCAGTAGTACCCGCGGGACAGTTGGAAGTCAGCCCCAGCATTTT.

The genes are TRBV28 and TRBJ1-4; TRBD1 agrees at 11 bases. Germline V gene lookup returns CDR1 MDHEN and CDR2 SYDVKM. The CDR3 totals 14 residues. V lost 7 bases, J lost 7 bases, and 5 bases stayed unmatched. CDR3 DNA: TGTGCCAGCAAGGGGGGACAGGGGGGTGAAAAACTGTTTTTT. Translating it yields CASKGGQGGEKLFF. Based on the CDR3 plus reference TRBV28 and TRBJ1-4, the full variable domain is DVKVTQSSRYLVKRTGEKVFLECVQDMDHENMFWYRQDPGLGLRLIYFSYDVKMKEKGDIPEGYSVSREKKERFSLILESASTNQTSMYLCASKGGQGGEKLFFGSGTQLSVL.